This T cell receptor (beta chain) appears in the sequencing data of a study of response to subunit inactivated influenza vaccine. V shed 2 bases, J shed 9 bases, and the junction held 6 bases outside the gene matches. This CDR3 is built from 15 residues. CDR1 is SNHLY and CDR2 is FYNNEI in the germline V gene. TCRdb processed the RT-PCR reads anew with MiXCR; each CDR3 protein has one entry. Of hundreds of thousands of distinct CDR3 sequences listed, around 13% are singletons. The sequencing used PBMCs from blood, collected 14 days before vaccination. This chain uses TRBV2 with TRBJ1-6; 8 nucleotides align to TRBD1. The TCR sequence derives from a man in his fifties or sixties who received an inactivated influenza vaccine. The CDR3 protein is CASSELGQGFSPLHF. CDR3 sequence (DNA): TGTGCCAGCAGTGAACTCGGACAGGGTTTTTCACCCCTCCACTTT.